This TCR beta chain was captured in a study of blood T cells in healthy people across ages. The CDR3 runs 16 residues. V lost 2 bases to trimming and J lost 5 bases; unmatched junction nucleotides: 10. Germline V lookup: CDR1 SGDLS, CDR2 YYNGEE. Next came a second PCR, run for about 7 to 12 cycles, which used a sample-barcoded 5' primer along with a J-beta primer mix. TCRdb used MiXCR to reprocess the 5' RACE reads, holding one entry per CDR3 protein. The sample records fewer than 1 million distinct CDR3 sequences, 40% to 50% being singletons. This clonotype appeared a few times. The chain carries TRBV9 and TRBJ2-5; 9 nucleotides line up with TRBD1. This receptor was identified in a man in his sixties in good health. The sample taken for sequencing was blood. DNA for the CDR3: TGTGCCAGCAGCGTGGCCGGACAGGGGCTTCGGGAGACCCAGTACTTC. Its protein is CASSVAGQGLRETQYF. The full variable domain, completed using reference TRBV9 and TRBJ2-5, is DSGVTQTPKHLITATGQRVTLRCSPRSGDLSVYWYQQSLDQGLQFLIQYYNGEERAKGNILERFSAQQFPDLHSELNLSSLELGDSALYFCASSVAGQGLRETQYFGPGTRLLVL.